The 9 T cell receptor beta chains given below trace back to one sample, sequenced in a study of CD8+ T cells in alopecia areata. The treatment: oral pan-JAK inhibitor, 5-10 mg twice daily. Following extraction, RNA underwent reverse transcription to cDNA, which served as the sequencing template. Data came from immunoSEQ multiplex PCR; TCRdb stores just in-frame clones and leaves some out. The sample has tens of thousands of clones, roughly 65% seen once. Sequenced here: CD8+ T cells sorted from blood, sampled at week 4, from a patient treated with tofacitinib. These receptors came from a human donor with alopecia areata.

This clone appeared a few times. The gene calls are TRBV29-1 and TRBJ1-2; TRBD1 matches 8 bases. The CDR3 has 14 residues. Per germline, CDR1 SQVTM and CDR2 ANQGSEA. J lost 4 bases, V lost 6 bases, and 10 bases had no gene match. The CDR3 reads CSVPWTGSSYGYTF. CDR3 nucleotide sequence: TGCAGCGTCCCCTGGACAGGGAGTAGCTATGGCTACACCTTC.

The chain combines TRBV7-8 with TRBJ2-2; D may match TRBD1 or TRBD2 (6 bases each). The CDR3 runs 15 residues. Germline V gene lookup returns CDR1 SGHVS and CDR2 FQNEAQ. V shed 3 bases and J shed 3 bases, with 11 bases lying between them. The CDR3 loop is CASSFGGLDTGELFF. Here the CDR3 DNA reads TGTGCCAGCAGCTTTGGGGGGCTGGACACCGGGGAGCTGTTTTTT.

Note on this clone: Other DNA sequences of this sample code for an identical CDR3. The DNA of the CDR3 is TGTGCCAGCAGCGGGGGGACAGATACGCAGTATTTT. Its protein is CASSGGTDTQYF. V usage is TRBV9 and J usage is TRBJ2-3; tentatively, D is TRBD1 or TRBD2 (5 bases each). Germline loops: CDR1 SGDLS, CDR2 YYNGEE. Between the trimmed V and J ends, which lost 3 bases and 3 bases, there was a span of 5 bases. The CDR3 contains 12 residues. Using reference TRBV9 and TRBJ2-3 for the parts outside the CDR3, the full variable domain is DSGVTQTPKHLITATGQRVTLRCSPRSGDLSVYWYQQSLDQGLQFLIQYYNGEERAKGNILERFSAQQFPDLHSELNLSSLELGDSALYFCASSGGTDTQYFGPGTRLTVL.

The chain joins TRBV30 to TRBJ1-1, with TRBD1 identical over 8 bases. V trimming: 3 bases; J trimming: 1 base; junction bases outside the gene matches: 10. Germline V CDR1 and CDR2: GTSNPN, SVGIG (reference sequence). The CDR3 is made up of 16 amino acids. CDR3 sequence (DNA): TGTGCCTGGAGCGGTGGGACAGGTAGTAGGAACACTGAAGCTTTCTTT. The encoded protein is CAWSGGTGSRNTEAFF.

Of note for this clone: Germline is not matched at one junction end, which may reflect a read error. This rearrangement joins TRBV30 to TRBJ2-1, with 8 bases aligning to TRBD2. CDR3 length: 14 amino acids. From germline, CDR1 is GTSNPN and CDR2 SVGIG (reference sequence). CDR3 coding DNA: TGTGCCGGGAGACCGGGGGGGGTTTACAATGAGCAGTTCTTC. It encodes CAGRPGGVYNEQFF.

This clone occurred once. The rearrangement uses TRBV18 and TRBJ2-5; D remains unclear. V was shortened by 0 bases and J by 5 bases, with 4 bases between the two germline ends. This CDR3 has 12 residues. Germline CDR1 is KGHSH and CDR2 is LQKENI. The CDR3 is CASSPPGETQYF. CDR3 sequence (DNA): TGTGCCAGCTCACCACCGGGCGAGACCCAGTACTTC.

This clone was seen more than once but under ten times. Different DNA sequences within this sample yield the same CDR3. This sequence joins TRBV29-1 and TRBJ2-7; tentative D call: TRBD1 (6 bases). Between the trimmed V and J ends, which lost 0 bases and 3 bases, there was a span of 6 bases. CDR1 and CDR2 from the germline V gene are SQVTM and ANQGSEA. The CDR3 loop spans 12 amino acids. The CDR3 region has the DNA TGCAGCGTTGAAGACAGGGGCTACGAGCAGTACTTC. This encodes CSVEDRGYEQYF.

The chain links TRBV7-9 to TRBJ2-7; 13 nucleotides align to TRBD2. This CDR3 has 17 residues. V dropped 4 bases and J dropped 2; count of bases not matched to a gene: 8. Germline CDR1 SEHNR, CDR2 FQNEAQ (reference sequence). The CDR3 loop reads CASSWTGTSGGAYEQYF. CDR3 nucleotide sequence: TGTGCCAGCAGCTGGACGGGAACTAGCGGGGGGGCCTACGAGCAGTACTTC.

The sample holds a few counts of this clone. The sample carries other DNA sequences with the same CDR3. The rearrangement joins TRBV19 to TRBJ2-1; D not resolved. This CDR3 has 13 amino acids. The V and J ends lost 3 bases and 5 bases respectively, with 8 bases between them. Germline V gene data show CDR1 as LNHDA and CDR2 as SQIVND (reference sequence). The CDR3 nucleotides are TGTGCCAGTAGTATCAATCCTAACAATGAGCAGTTCTTC. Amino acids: CASSINPNNEQFF.